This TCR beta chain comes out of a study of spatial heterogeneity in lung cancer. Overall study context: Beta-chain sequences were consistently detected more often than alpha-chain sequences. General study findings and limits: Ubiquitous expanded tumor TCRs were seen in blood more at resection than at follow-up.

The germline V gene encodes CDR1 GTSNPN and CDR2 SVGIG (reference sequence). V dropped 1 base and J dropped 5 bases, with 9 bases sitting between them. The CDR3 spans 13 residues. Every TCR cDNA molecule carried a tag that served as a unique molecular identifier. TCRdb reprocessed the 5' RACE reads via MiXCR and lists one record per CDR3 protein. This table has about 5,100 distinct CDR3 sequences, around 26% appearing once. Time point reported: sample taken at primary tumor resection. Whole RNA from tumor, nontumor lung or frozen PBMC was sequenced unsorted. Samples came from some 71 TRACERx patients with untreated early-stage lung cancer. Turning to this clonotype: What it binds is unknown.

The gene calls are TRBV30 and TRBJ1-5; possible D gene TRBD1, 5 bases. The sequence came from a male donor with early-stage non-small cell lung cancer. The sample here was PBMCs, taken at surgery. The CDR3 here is CAWSAGTDQPQHF. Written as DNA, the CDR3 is TGTGCCTGGAGTGCGGGGACCGATCAGCCCCAGCATTTT.